This TCR beta chain was obtained from a study of response to subunit inactivated influenza vaccine. Whole-study results and caveats: Each seasonal influenza vaccination recruits few new T cells, the authors suggested.

As regards this clonotype: Antigen specificity is unknown.

MiXCR, applied by TCRdb to the RT-PCR reads, yields one record per CDR3 protein. The sample records 650,000 to 700,000 distinct CDR3 sequences, about a sixth being singletons. The CDR3 loop spans 15 amino acids. The germline gives CDR1 KGHDR, CDR2 SFDVKD. Between the trimmed V and J ends, which lost 4 bases and 2 bases, there was a span of 11 bases. The chain combines TRBV24-1 with TRBJ2-4; D ambiguous. The sequences come from PBMCs from blood, collected about 13 days after vaccination. This receptor was obtained from a man aged 45-60 years who received an inactivated influenza vaccine. The CDR3 DNA sequence: TGTGCCACCAGTGACCCCGACATGACCAAAAACATTCAGTACTTC. Translated, it gives CATSDPDMTKNIQYF.